Reported below is one T cell receptor (beta chain). The data are from a study of blood T cell repertoires in COVID-19. On the study more broadly: Both acute and convalescent COVID-19 samples were obtained from the United States, Italy and Spain.

The CDR3 has 15 amino acids. V lost 5 bases and J lost 3; bases outside the gene matches: 8. Germline V gene data show CDR1 as SGHTA and CDR2 as FQGNSA. The repertoire was sequenced with immunoSEQ multiplex PCR; TCRdb's copy has only in-frame clones and lacks some. The table shows 200,000 to 250,000 clones, with about 90% occurring only once. This receptor was taken from a woman aged 30 to 39 who had recovered from COVID-19. V usage is TRBV7-2 and J usage is TRBJ1-2, with 8 bases matching TRBD1. Input material: peripheral blood. CDR3 sequence: CASSLIRGPYYGYTF. Written as DNA, the CDR3 is TGTGCCAGCAGCCTGATCAGGGGGCCCTACTATGGCTACACCTTC. The full variable domain, completed using reference TRBV7-2 and TRBJ1-2, is GAGVSQSPSNKVTEKGKDVELRCDPISGHTALYWYRQSLGQGLEFLIYFQGNSAPDKSGLPSDRFSAERTGGSVSTLTIQRTQQEDSAVYLCASSLIRGPYYGYTFGSGTRLTVV.